A selection of T cell receptor beta chains follows, all from one sample in a study of OX40 agonist ivuxolimab in advanced cancers. The protocol was immunoSEQ multiplex PCR, while the TCRdb copy is restricted to in-frame clones and leaves out a portion. Of approximately 69,000 clones listed, approximately 93% are singletons. The source was CD4+ or CD8+ T cells sorted from blood, collected in a trial of the OX40 agonist ivuxolimab. The origin of the receptors is an adult with an advanced solid tumor such as melanoma, head and neck, liver or kidney cancer. Both conserved end residues are part of each CDR3. The D gene is left open where the match is weak. The listing skips clone size in some rows; elsewhere it reads once, few, many or a size class.

abundance: .
d_gene: TRBD1
len: 15
j_gene: TRBJ2-5
v_gene: TRBV19
CDR3nt: TGTGCCAGTAGTATTCTACAGGGGGCCCAAGAGACCCAGTACTTC
CDR3aa: CASSILQGAQETQYF

abundance: .
d_gene: TRBD2
len: 15
j_gene: TRBJ2-1
v_gene: TRBV7-9
CDR3nt: TGTGCCAGCAGCCCGTGGACTAGTTATGGTCATGAGCAGTTCTTC
CDR3aa: CASSPWTSYGHEQFF

abundance: once
d_gene: .
len: 16
j_gene: TRBJ2-2
v_gene: TRBV6-5
CDR3nt: TGTGCCAGCAGTTACTCGTTTACCCTGAACACCGGGGAGCTGTTTTTT
CDR3aa: CASSYSFTLNTGELFF

abundance: .
d_gene: .
len: 10
j_gene: TRBJ2-7
v_gene: TRBV28
CDR3nt: TGTGCCAGCAAGGGAGGCGAGCAGTACTTC
CDR3aa: CASKGGEQYF

abundance: once
d_gene: .
len: 13
j_gene: TRBJ1-1
v_gene: TRBV11-2
CDR3nt: TGTGCCAGCAGCCCTGGGGGGAACACTGAAGCTTTCTTT
CDR3aa: CASSPGGNTEAFF

abundance: .
d_gene: .
len: 17
j_gene: TRBJ1-4
v_gene: TRBV5-6
CDR3nt: TGTGCCAGCAGCGAGAAGGGGCGACGGACGGCTAATGAAAAACTGTTTTTT
CDR3aa: CASSEKGRRTANEKLFF

abundance: .
d_gene: .
len: 18
j_gene: TRBJ2-3
v_gene: TRBV6-1
CDR3nt: TGTGCCAGCAGTGTGGAAGTTTGGGGACAAGCGGCGACAGATACGCAGTATTTT
CDR3aa: CASSVEVWGQAATDTQYF

abundance: .
d_gene: TRBD1
len: 14
j_gene: TRBJ1-2
v_gene: TRBV30
CDR3nt: TGTGCCTGGACACCGGGACAGGGGGCGGGGGGCTACACCTTC
CDR3aa: CAWTPGQGAGGYTF

abundance: .
d_gene: TRBD2
len: 15
j_gene: TRBJ2-1
v_gene: TRBV27
CDR3nt: TGTGCCAGCAGTCAAATTAGCGGGAGAGGCGATGAGCAGTTCTTC
CDR3aa: CASSQISGRGDEQFF

abundance: once
d_gene: .
len: 15
j_gene: TRBJ1-3
v_gene: TRBV18
CDR3nt: TGTGCCAGCTCACGGTCCTCAGGGGCTGGAAACACCATATATTTT
CDR3aa: CASSRSSGAGNTIYF

abundance: .
d_gene: TRBD1
len: 15
j_gene: TRBJ2-7
v_gene: TRBV19
CDR3nt: TGTGCCAGTAGTACCGACAGGGGCGGTACCTACGAGCAGTACTTC
CDR3aa: CASSTDRGGTYEQYF

abundance: .
d_gene: TRBD1
len: 16
j_gene: TRBJ2-4
v_gene: TRBV27
CDR3nt: TGTGCCAGCTCCCCGAGGGGGCAGTTAGCCAAAAACATTCAGTACTTC
CDR3aa: CASSPRGQLAKNIQYF

abundance: .
d_gene: TRBD2
len: 14
j_gene: TRBJ2-1
v_gene: TRBV4-1
CDR3nt: TGCGCCAGCAGCCCGCGGGAGTCCGGGAATGAGCAGTTCTTC
CDR3aa: CASSPRESGNEQFF

abundance: .
d_gene: .
len: 13
j_gene: TRBJ1-3
v_gene: TRBV19
CDR3nt: TGTGCCAGTAGTATACTTTCTGGAAACACCATATATTTT
CDR3aa: CASSILSGNTIYF

abundance: .
d_gene: TRBD2
len: 16
j_gene: TRBJ2-7
v_gene: TRBV5-1
CDR3nt: TGCGCCAGCAGCCCTGGGACTAGCGGAAGACTCTACGAGCAGTACTTC
CDR3aa: CASSPGTSGRLYEQYF

abundance: .
d_gene: .
len: 16
j_gene: TRBJ1-4
v_gene: TRBV2
CDR3nt: TGTGCCAGCAGATCCAATACGGGCCCAACTAATGAAAAACTGTTTTTT
CDR3aa: CASRSNTGPTNEKLFF

abundance: .
d_gene: .
len: 14
j_gene: TRBJ2-1
v_gene: TRBV14
CDR3nt: TGTGCCAGCAGCCAAGATCTGGATTCGAATGAGCAGTTCTTC
CDR3aa: CASSQDLDSNEQFF

abundance: once
d_gene: .
len: 13
j_gene: TRBJ2-2
v_gene: TRBV5-5
CDR3nt: TGTGCCAGCCGTCTTCAGGGCAGCGGGGAGCTGTTTTTT
CDR3aa: CASRLQGSGELFF

abundance: few
d_gene: .
len: 15
j_gene: TRBJ2-2
v_gene: TRBV13
CDR3nt: TGTGCCAGCAGCTTAGAAGGGGCTGTGACCGGGGAGCTGTTTTTT
CDR3aa: CASSLEGAVTGELFF

abundance: .
d_gene: .
len: 15
j_gene: TRBJ2-3
v_gene: TRBV14
CDR3nt: TGTGCCAGCAGCCAAGTGACAGGCCCCACAGATACGCAGTATTTT
CDR3aa: CASSQVTGPTDTQYF

abundance: once
d_gene: .
len: 14
j_gene: TRBJ2-1
v_gene: TRBV30
CDR3nt: TGTGCCTGGAGTGTTGCCAGCTCCTACAATGAGCAGTTCTTC
CDR3aa: CAWSVASSYNEQFF

abundance: .
d_gene: .
len: 14
j_gene: TRBJ2-2
v_gene: TRBV10-3
CDR3nt: TGTGCCATCAGTGAGTTAGAGAACACCGGGGAGCTGTTTTTT
CDR3aa: CAISELENTGELFF

abundance: .
d_gene: TRBD2
len: 16
j_gene: TRBJ2-1
v_gene: TRBV7-2
CDR3nt: TGTGCCAGCAGCTTAGAACTAGCGGGAGGCAGGAGAGAGCAGTTCTTC
CDR3aa: CASSLELAGGRREQFF

abundance: .
d_gene: TRBD1
len: 12
j_gene: TRBJ1-1
v_gene: TRBV25-1
CDR3nt: TGTGCCACCGAGGGACAGGGGATTTACGCTTTCTTT
CDR3aa: CATEGQGIYAFF

abundance: once
d_gene: .
len: 14
j_gene: TRBJ1-1
v_gene: TRBV7-9
CDR3nt: TGTGCCAGCAGCTTAGGGGTACAGACCACTGAAGCTTTCTTT
CDR3aa: CASSLGVQTTEAFF

abundance: .
d_gene: TRBD1
len: 15
j_gene: TRBJ1-3
v_gene: TRBV15
CDR3nt: TGTGCCACCAGCGGGACAGGGGGCCCTGGAAACACCATATATTTT
CDR3aa: CATSGTGGPGNTIYF

abundance: .
d_gene: TRBD1
len: 14
j_gene: TRBJ2-5
v_gene: TRBV11-3
CDR3nt: TGTGCCAGCAGCGGTAGCGGACAGGGTAGTGCCCAGTACTTC
CDR3aa: CASSGSGQGSAQYF

abundance: .
d_gene: TRBD1
len: 14
j_gene: TRBJ1-1
v_gene: TRBV19
CDR3nt: TGTGCCAGTACCCGGGGGGACAGGAACACTGAAGCTTTCTTT
CDR3aa: CASTRGDRNTEAFF

abundance: .
d_gene: .
len: 12
j_gene: TRBJ2-5
v_gene: TRBV2
CDR3nt: TGTGCCAGCAGTGCAGGTCTCGGGACCCAGTACTTC
CDR3aa: CASSAGLGTQYF

abundance: .
d_gene: TRBD2
len: 15
j_gene: TRBJ2-7
v_gene: TRBV7-2
CDR3nt: TGTGCCAGCAGCGGACTAGCGGGAGGCTCCTACGAGCAGTACTTC
CDR3aa: CASSGLAGGSYEQYF

abundance: .
d_gene: TRBD2
len: 16
j_gene: TRBJ2-3
v_gene: TRBV7-9
CDR3nt: TGTGCCAGCAGCGACAGTGGTAGCGGGAGCACAGATACGCAGTATTTT
CDR3aa: CASSDSGSGSTDTQYF

abundance: .
d_gene: TRBD1
len: 15
j_gene: TRBJ2-2
v_gene: TRBV7-9
CDR3nt: TGTGCCAGCAGCCAAACGGGACAGGCCTTAGGGGAGCTGTTTTTT
CDR3aa: CASSQTGQALGELFF

abundance: .
d_gene: .
len: 14
j_gene: TRBJ1-2
v_gene: TRBV27
CDR3nt: TGTGCCAGCTCCCCGGCGGACTCGGCCTATGGCTACACCTTC
CDR3aa: CASSPADSAYGYTF

abundance: .
d_gene: TRBD2
len: 19
j_gene: TRBJ2-7
v_gene: TRBV11-3
CDR3nt: TGTGCCAGCAGCTCCGCCCGCACTAGCGGGAGGTCCTACTTCTACGAGCAGTACTTC
CDR3aa: CASSSARTSGRSYFYEQYF

abundance: .
d_gene: .
len: 12
j_gene: TRBJ1-5
v_gene: TRBV28
CDR3nt: TGTGCCAGCAGTCTAGGGAGGCAGCCCCAGCATTTT
CDR3aa: CASSLGRQPQHF

abundance: .
d_gene: TRBD1
len: 13
j_gene: TRBJ2-7
v_gene: TRBV19
CDR3nt: TGTGCCAGTAGTCGGGACAGCTCCTACGAGCAGTACTTC
CDR3aa: CASSRDSSYEQYF

abundance: .
d_gene: .
len: 16
j_gene: TRBJ2-7
v_gene: TRBV28
CDR3nt: TGTGCCAGCAGACCCCCGGGAGGACAGGGTACTTACGAGCAGTACTTC
CDR3aa: CASRPPGGQGTYEQYF